The rows below give T cell receptor beta chains drawn from one sample of a study of regulatory T cells in long-lasting Graves disease. MiXCR was run by TCRdb on the multiplex PCR reads, yielding one entry per CDR3 protein. The table has 500,000 to 700,000 distinct CDR3 sequences, 16% seen once. The data also belong to a second study, concerning T cells in Graves' hyperthyroidism and ophthalmopathy.

The source was peripheral blood mononuclear cells (PBMCs), collected at new diagnosis, from a patient treated with antithyroid drugs. The origin of the receptors is a woman in her 30s with Graves disease. Both conserved end residues are part of each CDR3. D genes are given only for firm matches. Clone size is shown for a subset of rows, as once, few, many or a class of expanded clone.

V	size	J	D	DNA	CDR3
TRBV19	-	TRBJ2-1	-	TGTGCCAGTAGTATAGCTCGACAGGTAAACTACAATGAGCAGTTCTTC	CASSIARQVNYNEQFF
TRBV7-2	many	TRBJ2-7	-	TGTGCCAGCAGCCAGGGACTCCCGGGCAGCCACGAGCAGTACTTC	CASSQGLPGSHEQYF
TRBV24-1	few	TRBJ2-7	TRBD2	TGTGCCACCAGTTCTAGCGGGATTCACGAGCAGTACTTC	CATSSSGIHEQYF
TRBV5-5	-	TRBJ2-7	TRBD1	TGTGCCAGCAACGAACGGACAGGTAGCCACGAGCAGTACTTC	CASNERTGSHEQYF
TRBV19	few	TRBJ2-1	TRBD2	TGTGCCAGTAGTGGGGGGCTTAGCGGGGTCCGATACAATGAGCAGTTCTTC	CASSGGLSGVRYNEQFF
TRBV28	many	TRBJ2-7	TRBD1	TGTGCCAGCACCGAGGGGACAGGGGGAATCGAGCAGTACTTC	CASTEGTGGIEQYF
TRBV27	many	TRBJ2-7	TRBD1	TGTGCCAGCAGAAGGACGGGGACAGGGCACTACGAGCAGTACTTC	CASRRTGTGHYEQYF
TRBV20-1	-	TRBJ2-1	-	TGCAGTCGCCGCGTCGGGATCTACAATGAGCAGTTCTTC	CSRRVGIYNEQFF
TRBV5-1	few	TRBJ2-2	-	TGCGCCAGCAGCTTGGCCTCTGACCGGTACGGGGAGCTGTTTTTT	CASSLASDRYGELFF
TRBV6-2/TRBV6-3	-	TRBJ2-1	TRBD1	TGTGCCAGCAGTTACCCGAGACAGGGGGGCAATGAGCAGTTCTTC	CASSYPRQGGNEQFF
TRBV6-1	many	TRBJ1-2	-	TGTGCCAGCAGTGAAAACTATGGCTACACCTTC	CASSENYGYTF
TRBV6-1	few	TRBJ1-5	-	TGTGCCGGAAATGACAAGCTCAATCAGCCCCAGCATTTT	CAGNDKLNQPQHF
TRBV20-1	many	TRBJ2-2	TRBD2	TGCAGTGCGACTGGGGGGGCCGGGGAGCTGTTTTTT	CSATGGAGELFF
TRBV24-1	few	TRBJ2-1	-	TGTGCCACCAGTGACTCCCCGGGAAGCGCTAGCTCCTACAATGAGCAGTTCTTC	CATSDSPGSASSYNEQFF
TRBV5-1	-	TRBJ2-1	TRBD2	TGCGCCAGCAGACTCCGGGAGGTCGGTAAAAATGAGCAGTTCTTC	CASRLREVGKNEQFF
TRBV5-8	many	TRBJ1-2	TRBD1	TGTGCCAGCAACCGGGACAGGGGGTATGGCTACACCTTC	CASNRDRGYGYTF
TRBV28	many	TRBJ2-4	-	TGTGCCAGCAGCCGAACGCCGGACCAAGACGTGGACATTCAGTACTTC	CASSRTPDQDVDIQYF
TRBV12-3/TRBV12-4	few	TRBJ1-2	-	TGTGCCAGCAGTTTGCCCACGGGCTATGGCTACACCTTC	CASSLPTGYGYTF
TRBV28	many	TRBJ2-1	-	TGTGCCAGCAGTTTGAGGGCAGGGTACAATGAGCAGTTCTTC	CASSLRAGYNEQFF
TRBV28	many	TRBJ1-6	-	TGTGCCAGCAGTTTACGGCTCTCTGCCCTCCACTTT	CASSLRLSALHF
TRBV2	-	TRBJ2-1	-	TGTGCCAGCAGCCCGCGTCCCAATGAGCAGTTCTTC	CASSPRPNEQFF
TRBV5-1	-	TRBJ1-2	-	TGCGCCAGCAGCTTGGATCATGGAAGCTATGGCTACACCTTC	CASSLDHGSYGYTF
TRBV6-1	many	TRBJ2-3	-	TGTGCCAGCAGTGAAGGTCTAAGAGATACGCAGTATTTT	CASSEGLRDTQYF
TRBV5-5	few	TRBJ2-7	-	TGTGCCAGCAGCTTGTTGGGGGTAAGCTCCTACGAGCAGTACTTC	CASSLLGVSSYEQYF
TRBV7-2	many	TRBJ2-1	-	TGTGCCAGCAGGGGTCAACGCGGACTAAGCTCCTACAATGAGCAGTTCTTC	CASRGQRGLSSYNEQFF
TRBV5-5	few	TRBJ2-1	TRBD2	TGTGCCAGCAGCTCCGAACCGGGACTAGCGTCCCTGATCGAGTTCTTC	CASSSEPGLASLIEFF
TRBV6-1	many	TRBJ1-1	-	TGTGCCAGCAGAAAGGATCCTAGCCCCTTAGCTTTCTTT	CASRKDPSPLAFF
TRBV29-1	-	TRBJ2-4	-	TGCAGCGTTTGGGAGGGGGGTGCCAAAAACATTCAGTACTTC	CSVWEGGAKNIQYF
TRBV5-1	-	TRBJ1-3	-	TGCGCCAGCAGCTTGGGAGACCAACAGAACTTTATATATTTT	CASSLGDQQNFIYF
TRBV30	few	TRBJ1-1	-	TGTGCCTGGTACAGAATGAACACTGAAGCTTTCTTT	CAWYRMNTEAFF
TRBV7-9	few	TRBJ1-1	-	TGTGCCAGCAGCTTAGCACCAGGGAAGAACACTGAAGCTTTCTTT	CASSLAPGKNTEAFF
TRBV10-3	-	TRBJ2-7	-	TGTGCCATCAGTGTCGGAAGAACGCAAACGGGGGAGCAGTACTTC	CAISVGRTQTGEQYF
TRBV20-1	many	TRBJ2-1	-	TGCAGTGCTAGAGTCAGGGAGAGGTATAATGAGCAGTTCTTC	CSARVRERYNEQFF
TRBV3-1	-	TRBJ2-7	TRBD2	TGTGCCAGCAGCCAAAGCGGGAGAAATTACGAGCAGTACTTC	CASSQSGRNYEQYF
TRBV18	few	TRBJ2-7	TRBD1	TGTGCCAGCCAACCTGACAGGGGGCGAGACGAGCAGTACTTC	CASQPDRGRDEQYF
TRBV11-2	many	TRBJ2-7	-	TGTGCCAGTAACGTCAATGGCCCGGGGACCGAGCAGTACTTC	CASNVNGPGTEQYF
TRBV19	-	TRBJ2-2	TRBD2	TGTGCCAGTAGAGACCTAGCGGGCGGGGAGCTGTTTTTT	CASRDLAGGELFF
TRBV10-3	-	TRBJ2-5	TRBD2	TGTGCCATCAGTGAGTTTGGGGGGGAAGAGACCCAGTACTTC	CAISEFGGEETQYF
TRBV11-1	many	TRBJ2-2	TRBD1	TGTGCCAGCAGCTTAGCGGGACAGGGGCTGATCACCGGGGAGCTGTTTTTT	CASSLAGQGLITGELFF
TRBV30	few	TRBJ1-1	-	TGTGCCTGGAGTGACCCATGGGGTATTAGTAGGGCTTTCTTT	CAWSDPWGISRAFF
TRBV7-3	many	TRBJ2-1	TRBD1	TGTGCCAGCAGCAAGGGACAGGGGACATACAATGAGCAGTTCTTC	CASSKGQGTYNEQFF
TRBV20-1	few	TRBJ1-1	TRBD1	TGCAGTGCCAGGGGGCCGGGGAACACTGAAGCTTTCTTT	CSARGPGNTEAFF
TRBV5-1	-	TRBJ2-7	TRBD1	TGCGCCAGCAGGAAGACAGGGCAAGCCTTCTACGAGCAGTACTTC	CASRKTGQAFYEQYF
TRBV28	-	TRBJ1-5	-	TGTGCCAGCAGTTTATTTGGGGCGGGCCAGGGGTTTAGCAATCAGCCCCAGCATTTT	CASSLFGAGQGFSNQPQHF
TRBV18	few	TRBJ2-1	-	TGTGCCAGCTCACCACCTGTGGGTGGACCTTTGAGTACCTACAATGAGCAGTTCTTC	CASSPPVGGPLSTYNEQFF
TRBV20-1	once	TRBJ2-7	TRBD2	TGCAGTGCTAGCAAATACTCAGCGGGACCCTATTACAATGAGCAGTACTTC	CSASKYSAGPYYNEQYF
TRBV20-1	few	TRBJ1-1	-	TGCAGTGCTAGTTTGGGGTTCGGGAACACTGAAGCTTTCTTT	CSASLGFGNTEAFF
TRBV19	few	TRBJ1-1	-	TGTGCCAGTAGTTTCAGAGCCCGAGCGAACACTGAAGCTTTCTTT	CASSFRARANTEAFF
TRBV25-1	-	TRBJ2-2	-	TGTGCCAGCAGTGAAATGGCTACCGACACCGGGGAGCTGTTTTTT	CASSEMATDTGELFF